The 18 T cell receptor beta chains reported below all come from one sample, sequenced in a study of cytomegalovirus exposure and HLA in healthy donors. Here immunoSEQ multiplex PCR was the method, and the copy in TCRdb shows in-frame clones only, minus some. The table lists 59,000 or so clones, 75% to 90% of them singletons. Sequencing was performed on PBMCs. These receptors originate from a woman between 18 and 30 years old in good health and CMV-seronegative.

This chain links TRBV6-5 with TRBJ2-3; 7 bases fit TRBD2. The CDR3 extends over 13 amino acids. The germline V gene has CDR1 MNHEY and CDR2 SVGAGI. V gave up 6 bases and J gave up 4 bases; unmatched junction bases: 4. The CDR3 region is CASRTAGADTQYF. The DNA for the CDR3 is TGTGCCAGCAGAACCGCGGGGGCAGATACGCAGTATTTT.

The chain employs TRBV7-8 and TRBJ2-3; TRBD1 matches 7 bases. The CDR3 contains 14 residues. The ends lost 3 bases at V and 6 bases at J; junction bases unmatched: 6. CDR1 SGHVS and CDR2 FQNEAQ come from the germline V gene. This CDR3 reads CASSFGQALDTQYF. In DNA, the CDR3 is TGTGCCAGCAGCTTCGGACAGGCTCTGGATACGCAGTATTTT.

The chain links TRBV11-2 to TRBJ2-7; D remains unclear. The germline CDR1 and CDR2 sequences are SGHAT and FQNNGV. The CDR3 has 12 amino acids. Trimming took off 10 bases at V and 1 base at J, with 11 bases between the two ends. In DNA, the CDR3 is TGTGCCACCGAAGCGTTTTCCTACGAGCAGTACTTC. It codes for CATEAFSYEQYF.

In nucleotides, the CDR3 is TGCGCCAGCAGACTTAGCCCACTCTACAATGAGCAGTTCTTC. Protein sequence: CASRLSPLYNEQFF. V usage is TRBV5-1 and J usage is TRBJ2-1, with unresolved D. V was clipped by 5 bases and J by 3 bases, with 12 bases between them. CDR1 is SGHRS, CDR2 YFSETQ, per germline. The CDR3 spans 14 residues.

CDR3 loop: CASSLSRDYGYTF. CDR3 sequence (DNA): TGTGCCAGCAGTCTCTCCAGGGACTATGGCTACACCTTC. The chain joins TRBV6-5 to TRBJ1-2, with D perhaps matching TRBD1 (5 bases). Trimming stripped 5 bases from V and 3 bases from J, with 10 bases between. The CDR3 consists of 13 residues. The V gene's germline CDR1 is MNHEY and CDR2 SVGAGI.

V usage is TRBV13 and J usage is TRBJ2-1, with 7 bases lining up with TRBD1. The germline CDR1 and CDR2 sequences are PRHDT and FYEKMQ (reference sequence). This CDR3 spans 16 amino acids. The V segment lost 3 bases and the J segment 1 base; nucleotides outside the gene matches: 6. The CDR3 spells CASSFPSGQSYNEQFF. CDR3 bases: TGTGCCAGCAGCTTTCCTTCGGGACAGTCCTACAATGAGCAGTTCTTC.

This chain joins TRBV30 and TRBJ1-3; D is ambiguous. There are 16 residues in the CDR3. V lost 0 bases to trimming and J lost 0 bases, with 12 bases between them. Germline assignment: CDR1 GTSNPN and CDR2 SVGIG (reference sequence). The CDR3 loop is CAWSVWAGTSGNTIYF. The CDR3, as DNA: TGTGCCTGGAGTGTATGGGCAGGAACCTCTGGAAACACCATATATTTT.

This chain links TRBV5-8 with TRBJ1-5; maybe TRBD1 (6 bases). The CDR3 runs 16 residues. V gave up 4 bases and J gave up 0 bases, with 14 bases separating them. Germline V gene data show CDR1 as SGHTS and CDR2 as YDEGEE. The CDR3 coding sequence is TGTGCCAGCAGCCGCCGAGGACAGCCTAGCAATCAGCCCCAGCATTTT. Residues: CASSRRGQPSNQPQHF.

J is TRBJ2-5 and V is TRBV7-3, with D maybe TRBD2 (6 bases). This CDR3 comprises 13 residues. From germline, CDR1 is SGHTA and CDR2 FQGTGA. V was cut by 4 bases and J by 0 bases, with 6 bases left in between. CDR3 in amino acids: CASSWDYQETQYF. CDR3 nucleotides: TGTGCCAGCAGCTGGGACTACCAAGAGACCCAGTACTTC.

The chain has TRBV7-2 and TRBJ2-1; possible D gene TRBD2, 6 bases. The CDR3 is made up of 16 amino acids. Trimming left V 5 bases short and J 1 base short, with 15 bases between. The germline gives CDR1 SGHTA, CDR2 FQGNSA. CDR3 sequence reads: CASSQGTGWSYNEQFF. The CDR3 DNA follows: TGTGCCAGCAGCCAAGGGACTGGATGGTCCTACAATGAGCAGTTCTTC. The whole variable domain, remainder taken from reference TRBV7-2 and TRBJ2-1, is GAGVSQSPSNKVTEKGKDVELRCDPISGHTALYWYRQSLGQGLEFLIYFQGNSAPDKSGLPSDRFSAERTGGSVSTLTIQRTQQEDSAVYLCASSQGTGWSYNEQFFGPGTRLTVL.

The rearrangement links TRBV29-1 to TRBJ1-2, with 8 nucleotides matching TRBD1. Trimming at V came to 7 bases and at J to 0 bases, leaving 4 bases not matched to a gene. Germline lookup yields CDR1 SQVTM and CDR2 ANQGSEA. CDR3 length equals 13 residues. The CDR3 protein is CSAGTGANYGYTF. CDR3 nucleotide sequence: TGCAGCGCCGGGACAGGAGCTAACTATGGCTACACCTTC.

The CDR3 loop reads CASSANGQGLETQYF. The CDR3 DNA follows: TGTGCCAGCAGCGCAAACGGACAGGGGCTTGAGACCCAGTACTTC. The rearrangement uses TRBV6-1 and TRBJ2-5; TRBD1 aligns across 9 bases. The CDR3 is 15 amino acids. V dropped 6 bases and J dropped 5; count of bases not matched to a gene: 10. Looked up from germline, CDR1 is MNHNS and CDR2 is SASEGT.

The V call is TRBV7-9, the J call TRBJ2-1; TRBD2 matches 7 bases. V shed 1 base, J shed 7 bases, and the junction held 7 bases outside the gene matches. The CDR3 has 15 amino acids. In germline, CDR1 is SEHNR, CDR2 FQNEAQ (reference sequence). The CDR3 region has the DNA TGTGCCAGCAGCTTAGGGGCGGGAGCTAGGAATGAGCAGTTCTTC. Residues: CASSLGAGARNEQFF. The whole variable domain, filled in from reference TRBV7-9 and TRBJ2-1, reads DTGVSQNPRHKITKRGQNVTFRCDPISEHNRLYWYRQTLGQGPEFLTYFQNEAQLEKSRLLSDRFSAERPKGSFSTLEIQRTEQGDSAMYLCASSLGAGARNEQFFGPGTRLTVL.

This rearrangement joins TRBV18 to TRBJ2-7; TRBD1 is a possible D gene (6 bases). V gave up 0 bases and J gave up 3 bases, with 12 bases separating them. CDR1 is KGHSH, CDR2 LQKENI, per germline. This CDR3 region has 15 residues. In DNA, the CDR3 is TGTGCCAGCTCACCACCCAACAGAGGGGGCTACGAGCAGTACTTC. Translated, it gives CASSPPNRGGYEQYF. Full variable domain (rest looked up from reference TRBV18 and TRBJ2-7): NAGVMQNPRHLVRRRGQEARLRCSPMKGHSHVYWYRQLPEEGLKFMVYLQKENIIDESGMPKERFSAEFPKEGPSILRIQQVVRGDSAAYFCASSPPNRGGYEQYFGPGTRLTVT.

The chain couples TRBV6-5 to TRBJ2-7, with D uncertain. Germline V gives CDR1 MNHEY, CDR2 SVGAGI. The V gene lost 6 bases and the J gene lost 3 bases, with 9 bases spanning the gap. The CDR3 is 12 amino acids. The CDR3 nucleotides are TGTGCCAGCAGGCCTCCGGGCTACGAGCAGTACTTC. Amino acids: CASRPPGYEQYF.

The rearrangement joins TRBV30 to TRBJ1-1, with D unclear. V was cut by 0 bases and J by 3 bases, with 5 bases left in between. Germline V gene data show CDR1 as GTSNPN and CDR2 as SVGIG (reference sequence). The CDR3 is 12 residues long. CDR3 amino acids: CAWSVADTEAFF. CDR3 sequence (DNA): TGTGCCTGGAGTGTTGCAGACACTGAAGCTTTCTTT.

The gene calls are TRBV6-6 and TRBJ1-2; 10 bases are shared with TRBD1. There are 16 residues in the CDR3. V trimming: 4 bases; J trimming: 2 bases; junction bases outside the gene matches: 7. CDR1 MNHNY and CDR2 SVGAGI come from the germline V gene (reference sequence). The CDR3 protein is CASSSGTGAINYGYTF. CDR3 in DNA: TGTGCCAGCAGTTCAGGGACAGGGGCCATAAACTATGGCTACACCTTC.

The chain couples TRBV18 to TRBJ2-1, with 7 bases that match TRBD1. CDR1 and CDR2 (germline): KGHSH, LQKENI. The CDR3 is made up of 15 amino acids. After removal of 6 bases from V and 9 bases from J, the junction contained 14 bases not matched to a gene. The CDR3 coding sequence is TGTGCCAGCTCCCCCAGGGAGACAGGGCAGGCTGAGCAGTTCTTC. It encodes CASSPRETGQAEQFF.